The clone carrying this TCR beta chain was counted ten times or more. Germline CDR1 is SNHLY and CDR2 is FYNNEI. V was trimmed by 3 bases and J by 2 bases, leaving 11 bases between them. The CDR3 runs to 15 residues. Molecular barcoded adaptors covering alpha/delta and beta/gamma chains were used on roughly 400 ng RNA. Using its own MiXCR run on the reads, TCRdb lists one record per CDR3 protein. The table shows under 35,000 distinct CDR3 sequences, with under 20% occurring only once. This specimen comes from a study of read filtering for tumor transcriptome and immune sequencing. The sequencing sample was made of a population of CD138-negative cells sorted from bone marrow. The chain combines TRBV2 with TRBJ1-5; D call uncertain. The sequence was collected from a donor at least 40 years old with multiple myeloma. The CDR3 here is CASSDKGGGNQPQHF. The CDR3 nucleotides are TGTGCCAGCAGTGACAAGGGCGGGGGCAATCAGCCCCAGCATTTT.